This is a list of T cell receptor beta chains from one sample in a study of T-cell reconstitution after alpha-beta-depleted transplantation in children. TCRdb itself ran the PCR reads through MiXCR, one entry per CDR3 protein. Altogether 450,000 to 500,000 distinct CDR3 sequences are present, around 13% being singletons, with the ten largest covering 5% to 6%. Sequencing used PBMCs from the stem cell graft donor, obtained from the stem cell graft. These receptors all come from a human donor who donated a stem cell graft to a child with combined immunodeficiency. Both conserved end residues are part of each CDR3. A D gene is named only where the DNA matches it firmly. The size field is filled for only some rows; it gives once, few, many or a size class.

NA	TRBV15	13	many	TRBJ2-7	TGTGCCACCAGCAGAGACGGTCACTACGAGCAGTACTTC	CATSRDGHYEQYF
NA	TRBV12-1	16	many	TRBJ2-1	TGTGCCAGCAGCCCCCTATACCGGACAGGGGGCAATGAGCAGTTCTTC	CASSPLYRTGGNEQFF
NA	TRBV7-8	18	NA	TRBJ2-7	TGTGCCAGCAGCTGGACACGGAACCTACACCGTTCTCCCTACGAGCAGTACTTC	CASSWTRNLHRSPYEQYF
NA	TRBV10-3	15	few	TRBJ2-7	TGTGCCATCAGTGGGGATATGAGGGTGGGGAACGAGCAGTACTTC	CAISGDMRVGNEQYF
TRBD1	TRBV29-1	15	few	TRBJ2-1	TGCAGCGTTGCCCTAGGACAGGGGATTTACAATGAGCAGTTCTTC	CSVALGQGIYNEQFF
NA	TRBV5-1	14	few	TRBJ2-1	TGCGCCAGCAGCTTGGAGGCCCCTACGTGGCCTGAGTTCTTC	CASSLEAPTWPEFF
TRBD2	TRBV29-1	14	many	TRBJ2-1	TGCAGCGTTGAGGGGGAGGGCTTCTACAATGAGCAGTTCTTC	CSVEGEGFYNEQFF
TRBD1	TRBV25-1	15	NA	TRBJ1-4	TGTGCCAGCAGCCCCCGGGACAGGATGAATGAAAAACTGTTTTTT	CASSPRDRMNEKLFF
TRBD1	TRBV5-1	14	NA	TRBJ2-5	TGCGCCAGCAGCCTGGTGGGACAGGGAGAGACCCAGTACTTC	CASSLVGQGETQYF
NA	TRBV5-1	16	many	TRBJ2-5	TGCGCCAGCAGCTCCTCCCTCACACAACCCCAAGAGACCCAGTACTTC	CASSSSLTQPQETQYF
TRBD1	TRBV7-9	16	NA	TRBJ1-1	TGTGCCAGCAGCTTAGCGGACAGGGGGTTGAACACTGAAGCTTTCTTT	CASSLADRGLNTEAFF
NA	TRBV11-3	14	NA	TRBJ2-3	TGTGCCAGCAGCTTAGCGGGGTCCCCAGATACGCAGTATTTT	CASSLAGSPDTQYF
TRBD2	TRBV12-3/TRBV12-4	14	few	TRBJ2-5	TGTGCCAGCAGTCCGGCGGGGGGGCAAGAGACCCAGTACTTC	CASSPAGGQETQYF
NA	TRBV7-9	15	NA	TRBJ2-5	TGTGCCAGCAGCTCCGGGACGACGGAATGGGGGACCCAGTACTTC	CASSSGTTEWGTQYF
NA	TRBV7-9	12	many	TRBJ2-7	TGTGCCAGCAGCCCTATGGTGGGCGAGCAGTACTTC	CASSPMVGEQYF
NA	TRBV24-1	13	many	TRBJ2-1	TGTGCCACCAGTGACCTCTCCTCAGCACAGCAGTTCTTC	CATSDLSSAQQFF
TRBD1	TRBV15	15	NA	TRBJ2-3	TGTGCCACCAGCAGAGAACAGGGGGCGCCAGATACGCAGTATTTT	CATSREQGAPDTQYF
TRBD2	TRBV12-3/TRBV12-4	19	NA	TRBJ2-1	TGTGCCAGCAGTTTATTGGTGAGGGGAGTAGCGGGAATCTACAATGAGCAGTTCTTC	CASSLLVRGVAGIYNEQFF
NA	TRBV24-1	11	many	TRBJ2-3	TGTGCCACCAGTCGACGGGATACGCAGTATTTT	CATSRRDTQYF
TRBD2	TRBV18	17	NA	TRBJ2-1	TGTGCCAGCTCACTCAAGGGGAGCGGGGAGACCTACAATGAGCAGTTCTTC	CASSLKGSGETYNEQFF
NA	TRBV7-9	17	NA	TRBJ2-3	TGTGCCAGCAGCCCCGACGACGGACAGTGGGGCCAGGATACGCAGTATTTT	CASSPDDGQWGQDTQYF
TRBD2	TRBV6-5	18	NA	TRBJ2-7	TGTGCCAGCAGTTACTCGATCCCTAGCGGGAGGGCCGGGTACGAGCAGTACTTC	CASSYSIPSGRAGYEQYF
NA	TRBV29-1	14	NA	TRBJ2-2	TGCAGCGTATACGACCTTAAGAACACCGGGGAGCTGTTTTTT	CSVYDLKNTGELFF
NA	TRBV7-3	15	few	TRBJ2-7	TGTGCCAGCAGCTTTCGGGTCGGCGAGGCCTACGAGCAGTACTTC	CASSFRVGEAYEQYF
NA	TRBV14	18	few	TRBJ1-4	TGTGCCAGCAGCCTGTCGTCAGCTCGGGTGGCTACTAATGAAAAACTGTTTTTT	CASSLSSARVATNEKLFF
NA	TRBV5-6	14	many	TRBJ2-3	TGTGCCAGCAGCGCGGACACATACACAGATACGCAGTATTTT	CASSADTYTDTQYF
TRBD2	TRBV20-1	13	NA	TRBJ2-3	TGCAGTGCAGAAGCGGGGTACACAAATACGCAGTATTTT	CSAEAGYTNTQYF
TRBD2	TRBV12-3/TRBV12-4	15	many	TRBJ2-1	TGTGCCAGCAGTTTAGAAGCGGGGGGCCTCAATGAGCAGTTCTTC	CASSLEAGGLNEQFF
NA	TRBV20-1	14	NA	TRBJ2-1	TGCAGTGCTAGAGCTTTAAAGGCAGGGTATGAGCAGTTCTTC	CSARALKAGYEQFF
NA	TRBV7-2	14	few	TRBJ2-5	TGTGCCAGCAGCCTCCCTGGTACTTACAAGACCCAGTACTTC	CASSLPGTYKTQYF
TRBD2	TRBV18	12	NA	TRBJ2-1	TGTGCCAGCTCACCGGCAGCGGGAGAGCAGTTCTTC	CASSPAAGEQFF
NA	TRBV6-5	14	many	TRBJ2-5	TGTGCCAGCAGTTACTCTCAGGGGCAAGAGACCCAGTACTTC	CASSYSQGQETQYF
TRBD1	TRBV30	13	NA	TRBJ1-2	TGTGCCTGGAGTGTATTGACAGGGAATGGCTACACCTTC	CAWSVLTGNGYTF
NA	TRBV7-9	14	many	TRBJ1-1	TGTGCCAGCAGCTTAGGGGGATTGAACACTGAAGCTTTCTTT	CASSLGGLNTEAFF
TRBD2	TRBV30	13	few	TRBJ2-7	TGTGCCTGGAGTTTGGGACTAGCCGTCGAGCAGTACTTC	CAWSLGLAVEQYF
TRBD1	TRBV5-1	19	few	TRBJ2-1	TGCGCCAGCAGCTTGGATCGGACAGGGCTGGAGTCCGGCTACAATGAGCAGTTCTTC	CASSLDRTGLESGYNEQFF
TRBD2	TRBV4-2	14	many	TRBJ2-7	TGTGCCAGCAGCCATACTAGCGGGGTTTACGAGCAGTACTTC	CASSHTSGVYEQYF
NA	TRBV11-2	14	few	TRBJ2-7	TGTGCCAGCAGTCAAGGGCCCAGGTCCTACGAGCAGTACTTC	CASSQGPRSYEQYF
NA	TRBV29-1	12	NA	TRBJ2-7	TGCAGCGTTGCGGGGTTCGCCTACGAGCAGTACTTC	CSVAGFAYEQYF
TRBD1	TRBV5-5	15	NA	TRBJ2-5	TGTGCCAGCAGCTTGGGAAACACAGGGGGAGAGACCCAGTACTTC	CASSLGNTGGETQYF
NA	TRBV20-1	11	many	TRBJ2-2	TGCAGTGCTAGAGCGGCGGGGGAGCTGTTTTTT	CSARAAGELFF
NA	TRBV24-1	14	many	TRBJ2-2	TGTGCCACCAGTGAAAACAGGAACACCGGGGAGCTGTTTTTT	CATSENRNTGELFF
TRBD1	TRBV5-1	18	few	TRBJ2-1	TGCGCCAGCAGCTTGGTTGGTAGGGACAGGGGGCCTTACAATGAGCAGTTCTTC	CASSLVGRDRGPYNEQFF
NA	TRBV4-3	14	NA	TRBJ1-2	TGCGCCAGCAGCCAAGGACAAGTTGGCTATGGCTACACCTTC	CASSQGQVGYGYTF
TRBD2	TRBV7-9	16	many	TRBJ2-1	TGTGCCAGCAGCTTTTTGACTAGCGGGAGTCGGAATGAGCAGTTCTTC	CASSFLTSGSRNEQFF
NA	TRBV27	15	many	TRBJ1-5	TGTGCCAGCAGTTTGGGTGGGGGTAGCAATCAGCCCCAGCATTTT	CASSLGGGSNQPQHF
NA	TRBV4-3	15	many	TRBJ2-1	TGCGCCAGCAGCCAGGAACGCCGACGATACAATGAGCAGTTCTTC	CASSQERRRYNEQFF
NA	TRBV30	13	NA	TRBJ1-1	TGTGCCTGGGCAAGACAGGAGAACACTGAAGCTTTCTTT	CAWARQENTEAFF
TRBD1	TRBV28	15	few	TRBJ2-5	TGTGCCAGCAGTACCGGGACAGGGGGCGTGGAGACCCAGTACTTC	CASSTGTGGVETQYF
TRBD1	TRBV5-1	15	few	TRBJ2-1	TGCGCCAGCAGCTTGCAACAGGGGGCAGACAATGAGCAGTTCTTC	CASSLQQGADNEQFF
TRBD1	TRBV24-1	15	NA	TRBJ1-5	TGTGCCACCAGTGAAGGCGACAGGGGTAATCAGCCCCAGCATTTT	CATSEGDRGNQPQHF
TRBD2	TRBV12-3/TRBV12-4	15	NA	TRBJ2-3	TGTGCCAGTCTAGGACTAGCGGGAGAATTAGATACGCAGTATTTT	CASLGLAGELDTQYF
TRBD1	TRBV7-2	15	many	TRBJ2-2	TGTGCCAGCAGCGCCGGGACAGGGGTGAACGGGGAGCTGTTTTTT	CASSAGTGVNGELFF
TRBD2	TRBV30	13	NA	TRBJ2-7	TGTGCCTGGAAACTGGGACTACATTACGAGCAGTACTTC	CAWKLGLHYEQYF
NA	TRBV12-3/TRBV12-4	13	few	TRBJ1-1	TGTGCCAGCAGTTTAAGCCCGGGGGTTGAAGCTTTCTTT	CASSLSPGVEAFF
NA	TRBV20-1	17	NA	TRBJ2-3	TGCAGTGCTAGTGGGACGAATTGGGCGCGGGGCACAGATACGCAGTATTTT	CSASGTNWARGTDTQYF
NA	TRBV6-5	15	many	TRBJ2-1	TGTGCCAGCAGTCGGGGTCTGATGGCCTACAATGAGCAGTTCTTC	CASSRGLMAYNEQFF
NA	TRBV5-1	16	few	TRBJ2-7	TGCGCCAGCAGCTTGGAATTAGCGAGACTCGGCCACGAGCAGTACTTC	CASSLELARLGHEQYF
NA	TRBV3-1	16	NA	TRBJ2-3	TGTGCCAGCAGCCAATTGGGGGCTCTAGGCACAGATACGCAGTATTTT	CASSQLGALGTDTQYF
NA	TRBV28	16	NA	TRBJ2-4	TGTGCCAGCAGGACTACAGGGACGGGGGCCAAAAACATTCAGTACTTC	CASRTTGTGAKNIQYF